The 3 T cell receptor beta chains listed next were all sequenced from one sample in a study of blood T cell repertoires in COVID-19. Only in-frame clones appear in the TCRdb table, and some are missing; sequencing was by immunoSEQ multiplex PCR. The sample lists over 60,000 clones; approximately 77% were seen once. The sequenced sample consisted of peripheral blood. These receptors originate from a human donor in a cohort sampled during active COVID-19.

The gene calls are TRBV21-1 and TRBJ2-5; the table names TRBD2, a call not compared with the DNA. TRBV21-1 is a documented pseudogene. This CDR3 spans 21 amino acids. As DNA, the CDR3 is TGTGCCAGCAGCAAAGTGTGGATGAATTTGTCTAGCGGGAGGCCCCAAGAGACCCAGTACTTC. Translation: CASSKVWMNLSSGRPQETQYF.

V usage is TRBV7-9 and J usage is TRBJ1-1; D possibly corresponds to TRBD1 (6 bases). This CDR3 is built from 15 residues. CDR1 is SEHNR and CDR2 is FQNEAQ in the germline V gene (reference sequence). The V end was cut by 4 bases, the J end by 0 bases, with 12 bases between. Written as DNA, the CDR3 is TGTGCCAGCAGCTCACCCAGGGGATTGAACACTGAAGCTTTCTTT. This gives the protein CASSSPRGLNTEAFF.

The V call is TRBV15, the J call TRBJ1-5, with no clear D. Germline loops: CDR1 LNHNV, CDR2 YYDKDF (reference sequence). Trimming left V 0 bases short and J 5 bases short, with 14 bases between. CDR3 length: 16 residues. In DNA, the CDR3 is TGTGCCACCAGCAGAGATTCAAGTGTAGTAGATCAGCCCCAGCATTTT. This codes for CATSRDSSVVDQPQHF.